This T cell receptor beta chain appears in the sequencing data of a study of blood T cell repertoires in COVID-19. CDR1 SEHNR and CDR2 FQNEAQ come from the germline V gene (reference sequence). V lost 4 bases, J lost 6 bases, and 6 bases stayed unmatched. This CDR3 is 13 amino acids long. Repertoires were generated with immunoSEQ multiplex PCR, while TCRdb's copy carries only in-frame clones and drops some. The sample has over 120,000 clones; about 80% are singletons. The sample consisted of peripheral blood. This TCR derives from a woman aged 60-75 years with acute or convalescent COVID-19. The V gene is TRBV7-9, the J gene TRBJ2-7; 7 nucleotides align to TRBD1. This CDR3 is CASSSGTGVEQYF. The CDR3 DNA reads TGTGCCAGCAGCTCCGGCACAGGGGTCGAGCAGTACTTC.